This passage covers 27 T cell receptor beta chains from one sample sequenced in a study of blood T cell repertoires in COVID-19. TCRdb keeps only in-frame clones here, not all; method: immunoSEQ multiplex PCR. This table holds 150,000 to 200,000 clones, around 85% found once. Input material: peripheral blood. The source is a human donor in a cohort sampled during active COVID-19.

The V gene is TRBV7-2, the J gene TRBJ1-2, with a weak D call TRBD1 (5 bases). The CDR3 consists of 13 residues. Germline loops: CDR1 SGHTA, CDR2 FQGNSA. V was clipped by 1 base and J by 4 bases, with 7 bases between them. CDR3 sequence reads: CASSLDQGYGYTF. The DNA for the CDR3 is TGTGCCAGCAGCTTAGACCAGGGCTATGGCTACACCTTC.

The CDR3 region is CSAGTDGNQPQHF. The DNA for the CDR3 is TGCAGCGCGGGGACAGATGGCAATCAGCCCCAGCATTTT. V usage is TRBV29-1 and J usage is TRBJ1-5, with 7 bases that match TRBD1. CDR3 length equals 13 residues. Germline values: CDR1 SQVTM, CDR2 ANQGSEA. The V and J ends lost 7 bases and 2 bases, in that order; junction bases with no gene match: 5.

This rearrangement joins TRBV18 to TRBJ2-1; a weak D match, TRBD2 (5 bases). Germline lookup yields CDR1 KGHSH and CDR2 LQKENI. The CDR3 extends over 17 amino acids. Trimming shortened V by 2 bases and J by 4 bases, and 18 bases separated the two germline ends. CDR3 in DNA: TGTGCCAGCTCACCAAAGAGGGAGTTGGCGGGTTACAATGAGCAGTTCTTC. Protein product: CASSPKRELAGYNEQFF.

The rearrangement joins TRBV23-1 to TRBJ2-7; 7 bases agree with TRBD2. TRBV23-1 is annotated as an ORF whose role is uncertain. The V segment lost 4 bases and the J segment 12 bases; nucleotides outside the gene matches: 6. This CDR3 spans 11 amino acids. The CDR3 here is CASSPDTGGYF. The CDR3 DNA reads as TGCGCCAGCAGTCCGGACACGGGGGGGTACTTC.

This clone was picked up one time. The rearrangement uses TRBV9 and TRBJ2-4; 8 nucleotides line up with TRBD2. V shed 3 bases, J shed 0 bases, and the junction held 5 bases outside the gene matches. Germline loops: CDR1 SGDLS, CDR2 YYNGEE. This CDR3 comprises 16 residues. The CDR3 DNA follows: TGTGCCAGCAGCGAGGGCGGGGGGATAGCCAAAAACATTCAGTACTTC. This sequence encodes CASSEGGGIAKNIQYF.

The J gene is TRBJ1-2, the V gene TRBV4-3; TRBD1 agrees at 11 bases. From germline, CDR1 is LGHNA and CDR2 YSLEER. Unmatched junction bases numbered 8, after V lost 4 bases and J lost 4 bases. CDR3 length equals 16 residues. The CDR3 loop is CASSPTGQGGTYGYTF. CDR3 nucleotide sequence: TGCGCCAGCAGCCCTACGGGACAGGGGGGGACCTATGGCTACACCTTC.

The gene calls are TRBV28 and TRBJ2-1, with a possible D match to TRBD2 (5 bases). CDR3 length: 12 residues. The ends were cut back, 6 bases at V and 9 bases at J, with 12 bases in the middle. Germline lookup yields CDR1 MDHEN and CDR2 SYDVKM. The CDR3 DNA is TGTGCCAGCAGACTGAGGGTAGGTGAGCAGTTCTTC. This encodes CASRLRVGEQFF. Using reference TRBV28 and TRBJ2-1 for the parts outside the CDR3, the full variable domain is DVKVTQSSRYLVKRTGEKVFLECVQDMDHENMFWYRQDPGLGLRLIYFSYDVKMKEKGDIPEGYSVSREKKERFSLILESASTNQTSMYLCASRLRVGEQFFGPGTRLTVL.

This sequence joins TRBV5-6 and TRBJ2-7; D unresolved. Per the germline V gene, CDR1 is SGHDT and CDR2 is YYEEEE. V was shortened by 2 bases and J by 2 bases, with 5 bases between the two germline ends. The CDR3 sequence is 12 residues long. The CDR3 sequence: CASSLRAYEQYF. CDR3 sequence (DNA): TGTGCCAGCAGCTTACGGGCCTACGAGCAGTACTTC. Using reference TRBV5-6 and TRBJ2-7 for the parts outside the CDR3, the full variable domain is DAGVTQSPTHLIKTRGQQVTLRCSPKSGHDTVSWYQQALGQGPQFIFQYYEEEERQRGNFPDRFSGHQFPNYSSELNVNALLLGDSALYLCASSLRAYEQYFGPGTRLTVT.

The V gene is TRBV11-2, the J gene TRBJ2-7; tentative D call: TRBD1 (6 bases). The CDR3 has 15 residues. CDR1 and CDR2 from the germline V gene are SGHAT and FQNNGV. Trimming took 3 bases from V and 0 from J, leaving 12 bases between them. The CDR3 nucleotides read TGTGCCAGCAGCTTCCGGGACATACTCTCCTACGAGCAGTACTTC. Encoded protein: CASSFRDILSYEQYF.

V usage is TRBV6-5 and J usage is TRBJ2-5; D is possibly TRBD2 (5 bases). The CDR3 loop spans 15 amino acids. The germline V and J ends were trimmed by 10 bases and 2 bases, with 20 bases remaining between them. Per germline, CDR1 MNHEY and CDR2 SVGAGI. CDR3 DNA: TGTGCCACCTCTCGGGGTAGCGTAGGGCAAGAGACCCAGTACTTC. It encodes CATSRGSVGQETQYF.

The rearrangement uses TRBV19 and TRBJ1-1; D is undetermined. Germline values: CDR1 LNHDA, CDR2 SQIVND (reference sequence). The CDR3 extends over 14 amino acids. V lost 4 bases to trimming and J lost 4 bases, with 13 bases between them. CDR3 sequence (DNA): TGTGCCAGTAGTAACGTCCTAGGAGGCACTGAAGCTTTCTTT. It encodes CASSNVLGGTEAFF. The full variable domain, completed using reference TRBV19 and TRBJ1-1, is DGGITQSPKYLFRKEGQNVTLSCEQNLNHDAMYWYRQDPGQGLRLIYYSQIVNDFQKGDIAEGYSVSREKKESFPLTVTSAQKNPTAFYLCASSNVLGGTEAFFGQGTRLTVV.

This clone was seen once. The genes are TRBV2 and TRBJ1-5; TRBD1 is a possible D gene (6 bases). Germline CDR1 and CDR2: SNHLY and FYNNEI. Trimming cost V 4 bases and J 3 bases, with 10 bases left between them. CDR3 size: 14 residues. The DNA for the CDR3 is TGTGCCAGCAGTGGAGGACAGCCCAATCAGCCCCAGCATTTT. It yields the protein CASSGGQPNQPQHF.

V is TRBV5-1 and J is TRBJ2-1; 10 bases are a match to TRBD2. The trim removed 4 bases at V and 10 bases at J, leaving 5 bases unmatched. CDR1 is SGHRS, CDR2 YFSETQ, per germline. The CDR3 covers 13 residues. CDR3 region: CASSITSGIEQFF. In DNA, the CDR3 is TGCGCCAGCAGCATCACTAGCGGGATCGAGCAGTTCTTC.

This clone has a handful of counts. The chain carries TRBV30 and TRBJ2-7; 8 nucleotides align to TRBD1. CDR3 size: 14 residues. CDR1 is GTSNPN, CDR2 SVGIG, per germline (reference sequence). Trimming removed 4 bases from V and 0 bases from J; junction bases left unmatched: 5. This CDR3 reads CAWKSRGPSYEQYF. The CDR3 coding sequence is TGTGCCTGGAAGTCCAGGGGGCCCTCCTACGAGCAGTACTTC. The complete variable domain, with remaining parts taken from reference TRBV30 and TRBJ2-7, reads SQTIHQWPATLVQPVGSPLSLECTVEGTSNPNLYWYRQAAGRGLQLLFYSVGIGQISSEVPQNLSASRPQDRQFILSSKKLLLSDSGFYLCAWKSRGPSYEQYFGPGTRLTVT.

As concerns this clone: Germline and junction disagree at one end, which may indicate a read error. This sequence joins TRBV7-7 and TRBJ2-2, with TRBD2 identical over 8 bases. From germline, CDR1 is SSHAT and CDR2 FNYEAQ (reference sequence). The CDR3 totals 15 residues. CDR3 coding DNA: TGTGCTAGCAGCGCGTTACTAGCGGTCGGTTCGGATCTGTTTTTT. Protein product: CASSALLAVGSDLFF.

This clone has more than one count but fewer than ten. CDR3 nucleotide sequence: TGTGCCAGCAGCCAGGATGGAGCGAACACCGGGGAGCTGTTTTTT. Translation: CASSQDGANTGELFF. The chain employs TRBV4-2 and TRBJ2-2; D is undetermined. CDR1 is LGHNA, CDR2 YNFKEQ, per germline. The CDR3 consists of 15 residues. The V gene lost 3 bases and the J gene lost 0 bases, with 8 bases spanning the gap.

The chain joins TRBV19 to TRBJ2-7; 10 nucleotides agree with TRBD2. After removal of 5 bases from V and 4 bases from J, the junction contained 11 bases not matched to a gene. Germline V CDR1 and CDR2: LNHDA, SQIVND (reference sequence). This CDR3 spans 16 amino acids. In DNA, the CDR3 is TGTGCCAGTAGTCCTAACGTACCACTAGCGGGATACGAGCAGTACTTC. Translated, it gives CASSPNVPLAGYEQYF.

V usage is TRBV28 and J usage is TRBJ2-7; perhaps TRBD2 as D (6 bases). The CDR3 has 15 amino acids. CDR1 and CDR2 (germline): MDHEN, SYDVKM. V gave up 4 bases and J gave up 2 bases, with 15 bases separating them. The CDR3: CASSSYHGGTYEQYF. The CDR3 DNA follows: TGTGCCAGCAGTTCGTACCATGGAGGGACCTACGAGCAGTACTTC.

The V gene is TRBV7-3, the J gene TRBJ2-3; D remains ambiguous. Deletions cut 2 bases from V and 1 base from J, with 4 bases between. The germline V gene has CDR1 SGHTA and CDR2 FQGTGA. The CDR3 loop spans 13 amino acids. The CDR3 DNA follows: TGTGCCAGCAGCTTACCCGGCACAGATACGCAGTATTTT. It is translated as CASSLPGTDTQYF. The full variable domain, completed using reference TRBV7-3 and TRBJ2-3, is GAGVSQTPSNKVTEKGKYVELRCDPISGHTALYWYRQSLGQGPEFLIYFQGTGAADDSGLPNDRFFAVRPEGSVSTLKIQRTERGDSAVYLCASSLPGTDTQYFGPGTRLTVL.

The rearrangement links TRBV2 to TRBJ2-7; unclear D gene. Germline V gene data show CDR1 as SNHLY and CDR2 as FYNNEI. This CDR3 has 16 residues. The V and J ends lost 7 bases and 3 bases respectively, with 22 bases between them. CDR3 sequence: CASTDPTRNPLYEQYF. CDR3 DNA sequence: TGTGCCAGCACCGATCCGACAAGGAACCCCCTCTACGAGCAGTACTTC.

In this sample, this clone turned up once. J is TRBJ2-7 and V is TRBV5-1; TRBD2 aligns across 10 bases. Trimming took 2 bases from V and 0 from J; bases not matched to a gene: 5. The germline CDR1 and CDR2 sequences are SGHRS and YFSETQ. The CDR3 covers 16 residues. The CDR3 DNA is TGCGCCAGCAGCTTCGATAGCGGGGGGACCTCCTACGAGCAGTACTTC. As protein: CASSFDSGGTSYEQYF.

The rearrangement uses TRBV28 and TRBJ2-7; tentative D call: TRBD2 (5 bases). The germline V and J ends were trimmed by 5 bases and 0 bases, with 17 bases remaining between them. Germline V gives CDR1 MDHEN, CDR2 SYDVKM. The CDR3 contains 16 residues. CDR3 nucleotides: TGTGCCAGCAGTCCCGGACTGTCGACGAACTCCTACGAGCAGTACTTC. Protein sequence: CASSPGLSTNSYEQYF.

This rearrangement joins TRBV5-1 to TRBJ1-4; 7 bases align to TRBD1. This CDR3 has 15 residues. Germline V lookup: CDR1 SGHRS, CDR2 YFSETQ. V shed 3 bases, J shed 8 bases, and the junction held 10 bases outside the gene matches. This CDR3 reads CASSSRGLRDEKLFF. The CDR3 region has the DNA TGCGCCAGCAGCTCCAGGGGGTTAAGGGACGAAAAACTGTTTTTT.

This clone has only a few counts. This rearrangement joins TRBV5-4 to TRBJ1-1; no definite D call. Between the trimmed V and J ends, which lost 0 bases and 5 bases, there was a span of 5 bases. Germline loops: CDR1 SGHNT, CDR2 YYREEE (reference sequence). This CDR3 comprises 12 residues. This CDR3 is CASSLDLTEAFF. The CDR3 DNA follows: TGTGCCAGCAGCTTGGACCTAACTGAAGCTTTCTTT.

The chain carries TRBV28 and TRBJ2-7; D gene unclear. Deletions cut 6 bases from V and 3 bases from J, with 18 bases between. This CDR3 is built from 15 residues. Germline assignment: CDR1 MDHEN and CDR2 SYDVKM. As DNA, the CDR3 is TGTGCCAGCAGCCTAAACCTACCTCCCCGCTACGAGCAGTACTTC. Translation gives CASSLNLPPRYEQYF.

The V gene is TRBV28, the J gene TRBJ2-7; D possibly corresponds to TRBD2 (6 bases). This CDR3 has 17 amino acids. V was cut by 4 bases and J by 5 bases, with 24 bases left in between. The V gene's germline CDR1 is MDHEN and CDR2 SYDVKM. The CDR3 sequence is CASSSPGRGPNHHEQYF. The DNA of the CDR3 is TGTGCCAGCAGTTCCCCGGGGCGGGGACCCAATCACCACGAGCAGTACTTC.

Notes on this clone: The sample has other DNA sequences that encode this CDR3 too. V gene TRBV4-2 combines with J gene TRBJ2-7; TRBD2 matches 10 bases. Germline V CDR1 and CDR2: LGHNA, YNFKEQ. The V gene end was trimmed by 0 bases and the J gene end by 4 bases; junction bases not matched to a gene: 6. The CDR3 sequence is 16 residues long. The CDR3 is CASSQDRLAGSYEQYF. DNA of the CDR3: TGTGCCAGCAGCCAAGATAGACTAGCGGGTTCATACGAGCAGTACTTC.